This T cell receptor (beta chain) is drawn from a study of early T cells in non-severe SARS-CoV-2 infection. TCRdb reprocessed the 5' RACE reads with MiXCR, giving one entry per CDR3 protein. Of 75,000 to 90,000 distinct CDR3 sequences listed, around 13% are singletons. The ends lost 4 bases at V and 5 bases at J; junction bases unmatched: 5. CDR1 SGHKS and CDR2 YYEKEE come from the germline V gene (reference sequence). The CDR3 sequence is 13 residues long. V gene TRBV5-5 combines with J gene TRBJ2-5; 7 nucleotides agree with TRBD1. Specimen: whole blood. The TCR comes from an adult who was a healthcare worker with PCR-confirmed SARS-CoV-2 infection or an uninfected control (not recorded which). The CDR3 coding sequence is TGTGCCAGCAGCCAGACAGGGTCGGAGACCCAGTACTTC. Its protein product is CASSQTGSETQYF. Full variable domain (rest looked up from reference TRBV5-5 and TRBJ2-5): DAGVTQSPTHLIKTRGQQVTLRCSPISGHKSVSWYQQVLGQGPQFIFQYYEKEERGRGNFPDRFSARQFPNYSSELNVNALLLGDSALYLCASSQTGSETQYFGPGTRLLVL.